Below, 3 T cell receptor beta chains from the same sample are listed, as sequenced in a study of molecular identifiers for immune sequencing clone quantification. TCRdb used MiXCR to reprocess the PCR reads, holding one entry per CDR3 protein. The sample has some 650,000 distinct CDR3 sequences; less than 20% are singletons. Specimen: naive CD8+ T cells from blood, with Jurkat cell RNA spiked in. Subset given: FACS-sorted CD8+CD4-CCR7+CD45RA+ naive T cells. Every receptor here comes from a human donor in good health. Some libraries in this study had Jurkat cell RNA spiked in.

The CDR3 DNA follows: TGTGCCAGCAGTCTAACCGGGACAGGGTCATCTAATGAGCAGTTCTTC. Translation gives CASSLTGTGSSNEQFF. The chain recombines TRBV6-2 or TRBV6-3 with TRBJ2-1; the match to TRBD1 covers 9 bases. The junction had 12 bases not matched to a gene; V was cut back by 5 bases and J by 7 bases. The CDR3 is made up of 16 amino acids. Germline V gives CDR1 MNHEY, CDR2 SVGEGT.

This clonotype was counted only a few times. One base away lies a much larger clone, so this may be a sequencing read error. The chain joins TRBV6-5 to TRBJ2-7; D possibly corresponds to TRBD2 (5 bases). Germline V gives CDR1 MNHEY, CDR2 SVGAGI. The length of the CDR3 is 15 residues. CDR3 protein: CASGYAPGKNYEQYF. CDR3 nucleotide sequence: TGTGCCAGCGGTTACGCCCCGGGGAAGAACTACGAGCAGTACTTC.

This clonotype was seen many times. V is TRBV29-1 and J is TRBJ1-3; no firm D call. CDR1 and CDR2 from the germline V gene are SQVTM and ANQGSEA. The V and J ends lost 0 bases and 0 bases respectively, with 18 bases between them. The CDR3 consists of 18 residues. The CDR3 DNA sequence: TGCAGCGTTGAAGATCTTTTGCCGGGCAAATCCTCTGGAAACACCATATATTTT. It codes for CSVEDLLPGKSSGNTIYF.